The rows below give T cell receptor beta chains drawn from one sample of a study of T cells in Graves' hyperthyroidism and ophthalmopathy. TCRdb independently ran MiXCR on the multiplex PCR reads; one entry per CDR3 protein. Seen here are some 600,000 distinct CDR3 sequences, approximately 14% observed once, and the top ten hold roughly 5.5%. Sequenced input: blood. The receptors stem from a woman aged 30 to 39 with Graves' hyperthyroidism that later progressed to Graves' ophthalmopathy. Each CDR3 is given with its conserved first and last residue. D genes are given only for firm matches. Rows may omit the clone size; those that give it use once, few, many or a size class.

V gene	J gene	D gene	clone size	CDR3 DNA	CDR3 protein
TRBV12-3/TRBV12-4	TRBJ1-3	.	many	TGTGCCAGCAGTTTACGTCGGGGGATTCAGGACAGACTTCGGGGTGGAAACACCATATATTTT	CASSLRRGIQDRLRGGNTIYF
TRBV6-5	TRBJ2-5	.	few	TGTGCCAGCAGTTACCTGGGTAAGAGGGAGGAGACCCAGTACTTC	CASSYLGKREETQYF
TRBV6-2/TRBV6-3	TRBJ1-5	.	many	TGTGCCAGCAGTTACTCGGCATGGATGGCGACCTATAGCAATCAGCCCCAGCATTTT	CASSYSAWMATYSNQPQHF
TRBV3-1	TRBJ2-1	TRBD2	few	TGTGCCAGCAGCCCCCCCTTGAGACTAGCGGGAGCCGATGAGCAGTTCTTC	CASSPPLRLAGADEQFF
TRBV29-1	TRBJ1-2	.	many	TGCAGCGTTGATTACGAGGGCTACACCTTC	CSVDYEGYTF
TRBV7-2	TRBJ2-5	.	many	TGTGCCAGCAGCTTACCCCAGGATCAGACCCAGTACTTC	CASSLPQDQTQYF
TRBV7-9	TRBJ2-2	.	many	TGTGCCAGCAGCCAGGGACGACGGGGCACCGGGGAGCTGTTTTTT	CASSQGRRGTGELFF
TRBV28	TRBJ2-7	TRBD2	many	TGTGCCAGCAGTTTGTGGGGGGGATCTAAGGCTTACGAGCAGTACTTC	CASSLWGGSKAYEQYF
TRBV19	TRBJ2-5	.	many	TGTGCCAGTAGTTTCGACATCGAAGAGACCCAGTACTTC	CASSFDIEETQYF
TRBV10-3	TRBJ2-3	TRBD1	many	TGTGCCATCAGTGGGGGACAGGGTTCAGATACGCAGTATTTT	CAISGGQGSDTQYF
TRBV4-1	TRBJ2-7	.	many	TGCGCCAGCAGCCTCCAAGTGGTGTTGGCGGGAGAGCAGTACTTC	CASSLQVVLAGEQYF
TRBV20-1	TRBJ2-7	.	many	TGCAGTGCTAGGTGGGGATACGAGCAGTACTTC	CSARWGYEQYF
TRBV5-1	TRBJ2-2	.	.	TGCGCCAGCAGCTTACTTAGGGAGGCCGGGGAGCTGTTTTTT	CASSLLREAGELFF
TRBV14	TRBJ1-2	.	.	TGTGCCAGCAGCCAATCCGGCAGGGAAAGCTACACCTTC	CASSQSGRESYTF
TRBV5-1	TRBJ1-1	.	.	TGCGCCAGCAGCCGCACACAGGGAATGAACACTGAAGCTTTCTTT	CASSRTQGMNTEAFF
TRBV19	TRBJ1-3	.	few	TGTGCCAGTACCAACCCATCGGCCTCTGGAAACACCATATATTTT	CASTNPSASGNTIYF
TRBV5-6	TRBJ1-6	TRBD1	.	TGTGCCAGCAGCTTGGTTCCGGGACAGTCTAATTCACCCCTCCACTTT	CASSLVPGQSNSPLHF
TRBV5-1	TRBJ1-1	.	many	TGTGCCAGCAGCTTAGAGTTGAACACTGAAGCTTTCTTT	CASSLELNTEAFF
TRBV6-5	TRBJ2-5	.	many	TGTGCCAGCAGTTCACAGAAGGAGATTTCGTACCAAGAGACCCAGTACTTC	CASSSQKEISYQETQYF
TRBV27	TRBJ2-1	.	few	TGTGCCAGCAGTTTCCGGGACCTTTTCAATGAGCAGTTCTTC	CASSFRDLFNEQFF
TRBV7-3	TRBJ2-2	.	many	TGTGCCAGCAGCTTAAGCAGGGACGACACCGGGGAGCTGTTTTTT	CASSLSRDDTGELFF
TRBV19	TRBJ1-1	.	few	TGTGCCAGTAGTATAGATCAGCAGTCATATGAAGCTTTCTTT	CASSIDQQSYEAFF